Below, 9 T cell receptor beta chains from the same sample are listed, as sequenced in a study of CD8 T cells in ankylosing spondylitis. TCRdb analysed the 5' RACE reads with MiXCR anew, one entry per CDR3 protein. The table lists about 64,000 distinct CDR3 sequences, approximately 6% of them singletons. Sequencing used synovial fluid, either unsorted or a sorted T cell fraction (not recorded which). Receptors originate from a male donor with ankylosing spondylitis.

In this sample, this clonotype turned up a few times. CDR3: CASSIGGQGRHSGNTIYF. The CDR3 DNA reads TGCGCCAGCAGCATTGGGGGACAGGGAAGGCACTCTGGAAACACCATATATTTT. This chain links TRBV5-1 with TRBJ1-3; TRBD1 matches at 9 bases. The CDR3 covers 18 residues. Per the germline V gene, CDR1 is SGHRS and CDR2 is YFSETQ. V lost 4 bases, J lost 0 bases, and 11 bases stayed unmatched.

This clonotype was detected a few times. The chain employs TRBV28 and TRBJ2-7; 8 bases match TRBD1. The CDR3 contains 17 residues. V trimming: 3 bases; J trimming: 2 bases; junction bases outside the gene matches: 12. Germline lookup yields CDR1 MDHEN and CDR2 SYDVKM. The CDR3 nucleotides are TGTGCCAGCAGTTTCGGACAGGGAGCGGTTCCTACCTACGAGCAGTACTTC. Translated: CASSFGQGAVPTYEQYF.

This clonotype came up many times. The chain employs TRBV18 and TRBJ2-1; D is possibly TRBD2 (6 bases). Germline CDR1 KGHSH, CDR2 LQKENI. V was clipped by 6 bases and J by 1 base, with 13 bases between them. The CDR3 length is 15 residues. CDR3 amino acids: CASSQEGLSYNEQFF. For the CDR3, the DNA is TGTGCCAGCTCGCAAGAGGGACTTTCCTACAATGAGCAGTTCTTC.

This clonotype came up a few times. This rearrangement joins TRBV27 to TRBJ2-5; a weak D match, TRBD2 (5 bases). CDR3 length equals 14 residues. V shed 6 bases and J shed 7 bases, with 18 bases lying between them. Per germline, CDR1 MNHEY and CDR2 SMNVEV (reference sequence). The CDR3 DNA is TGTGCCAGCAGGCCTTCGGGATCCGAAGGGACCCAGTACTTC. It encodes CASRPSGSEGTQYF.

This clonotype was counted at least ten times. The gene calls are TRBV29-1 and TRBJ1-1; the D gene is possibly TRBD1 (6 bases). V lost 8 bases and J lost 7, with 17 bases in between. Germline V CDR1 and CDR2: SQVTM, ANQGSEA. The CDR3 covers 12 residues. This chain's CDR3 is CSSEGGTDEAFF. CDR3 nucleotides: TGCAGCTCCGAGGGGGGTACGGATGAAGCTTTCTTT.

In this sample, this clonotype turned up once. V usage is TRBV24-1 and J usage is TRBJ2-7; TRBD2 agrees at 10 bases. CDR1 and CDR2 from the germline V gene are KGHDR and SFDVKD. V shed 4 bases and J 6 bases; nucleotides not matched to a gene: 8. The CDR3 extends over 15 amino acids. CDR3 residues: CATSDSIAGGVEQYF. CDR3 sequence (DNA): TGTGCCACCAGTGACTCGATAGCGGGAGGAGTCGAGCAGTACTTC.

This clonotype was detected a few times. The gene calls are TRBV9 and TRBJ1-2, with D perhaps matching TRBD1 (5 bases). The CDR3 covers 14 residues. Trimming took 0 bases from V and 2 from J, leaving 8 bases between them. From germline, CDR1 is SGDLS and CDR2 YYNGEE. Here the CDR3 reads CASSVVGGNYGYTF. The CDR3 DNA is TGTGCCAGCAGCGTAGTTGGGGGGAACTATGGCTACACCTTC.

This clonotype was counted ten times or more. The genes are TRBV20-1 and TRBJ2-1; 8 bases line up with TRBD2. The CDR3 length is 15 residues. Germline CDR1 and CDR2: DFQATT and SNEGSKA (reference sequence). The J segment lost 8 bases and the V segment lost 4 bases, leaving 13 bases of the junction unmatched. The CDR3 DNA sequence: TGCAGTGCTACCCGGGAGGGTAGTTTCGCCCATGAGCAGTTCTTC. Translating gives CSATREGSFAHEQFF.

In this sample, this clonotype turned up a few times. The chain is built from TRBV7-2 and TRBJ1-2, with D maybe TRBD1 (5 bases). Germline CDR1 is SGHTA and CDR2 is FQGNSA. CDR3 size: 13 residues. The V and J ends lost 3 bases and 4 bases respectively, with 9 bases between them. The CDR3 DNA is TGTGCCAGCAGCTTCCAGGGACCCTATGGCTACACCTTC. Translating it yields CASSFQGPYGYTF.